The 14 T cell receptor beta chains presented below share a single source sample, sequenced in a study of cytomegalovirus exposure and HLA in healthy donors. PCR amplification relied on 60 Vbeta primers (plus 13 Jbeta primers). TCRdb's copy holds only in-frame clones and misses some; the assay was immunoSEQ multiplex PCR. In all, the sample yields around 130,000 clones. Sequencing was done on a sample of PBMCs. Every receptor here comes from a middle-aged woman in good health and CMV-seronegative.

With regard to this clone: An end of the junction does not agree with germline; a read error may underlie this. The V call is TRBV2, the J call TRBJ2-2; 8 nucleotides agree with TRBD1. CDR3 length: 15 residues. The V gene's germline CDR1 is SNHLY and CDR2 FYNNEI. The chain's CDR3 is CASSVRTGNIGELFF. CDR3 DNA: TGTGCCAGCAGTGTACGGACAGGGAACATCGGGGAGCTGTTTTTT.

The V gene is TRBV9, the J gene TRBJ1-2, with 8 nucleotides matching TRBD1. From germline, CDR1 is SGDLS and CDR2 YYNGEE. With 3 bases clipped from V and 5 bases from J, the junction kept 9 bases outside the gene matches. CDR3 size: 15 residues. CDR3: CASSAGQGAPYGYTF. The CDR3 nucleotides are TGTGCCAGCAGCGCAGGACAGGGCGCCCCTTATGGCTACACCTTC.

V and J are TRBV10-3 and TRBJ1-1, with TRBD1 matching over 10 bases. The germline V gene has CDR1 ENHRY and CDR2 SYGVKD. The CDR3 loop spans 14 amino acids. With 6 bases clipped from V and 2 bases from J, the junction kept 3 bases outside the gene matches. CDR3 DNA: TGTGCCATCAGGGGGGACAGGGGAAACACTGAAGCTTTCTTT. Translating gives CAIRGDRGNTEAFF.

The chain links TRBV6-5 to TRBJ1-2; D is undetermined. With 5 bases removed from V and 3 bases from J, the gap between germline ends came to 13 bases. The CDR3 length is 14 residues. Per germline, CDR1 MNHEY and CDR2 SVGAGI. CDR3 region: CASSLDLRDYGYTF. Written as DNA, the CDR3 is TGTGCCAGCAGTCTCGACCTCCGGGACTATGGCTACACCTTC.

This chain links TRBV27 with TRBJ1-2; the D gene is possibly TRBD1 (6 bases). The CDR3 is made up of 13 amino acids. Between the trimmed V and J ends, which lost 9 bases and 3 bases, there was a span of 14 bases. The germline V gene encodes CDR1 MNHEY and CDR2 SMNVEV (reference sequence). CDR3 sequence reads: CASKRTAHYGYTF. In DNA, the CDR3 is TGTGCCAGTAAAAGGACAGCCCACTATGGCTACACCTTC.

The chain recombines TRBV11-2 with TRBJ2-2; 9 positions agree with TRBD1. V was pared by 6 bases and J by 4 bases, with 15 bases of the junction left unmatched. This CDR3 is built from 18 residues. Germline CDR1 SGHAT, CDR2 FQNNGV. The CDR3 is CASRPLNRGRLGTGELFF. The CDR3 DNA follows: TGTGCCAGCAGACCGCTCAACAGGGGGCGTTTGGGCACCGGGGAGCTGTTTTTT.

The V gene is TRBV5-1, the J gene TRBJ2-7; TRBD2 matches at 7 bases. This CDR3 region has 15 residues. Looked up from germline, CDR1 is SGHRS and CDR2 is YFSETQ. The V gene end was trimmed by 0 bases and the J gene end by 3 bases; junction bases not matched to a gene: 6. The CDR3 region is CASSLEVAGDYEQYV. The CDR3 nucleotides read TGCGCCAGCAGCTTGGAGGTGGCGGGAGACTACGAGCAGTACGTC.

In DNA, the CDR3 is TGTGCCAGCCGCGGAATGCCGCAGGGGGCTTACGAGCAGTACTTC. Translation: CASRGMPQGAYEQYF. This rearrangement joins TRBV5-5 to TRBJ2-7, with 8 nucleotides matching TRBD1. The CDR3 is 15 residues long. Unmatched junction bases numbered 13, after V lost 7 bases and J lost 4 bases. Germline V gene lookup returns CDR1 SGHKS and CDR2 YYEKEE (reference sequence).

V is TRBV27 and J is TRBJ1-5; D is unclear. The CDR3 has 15 residues. Germline CDR1 and CDR2: MNHEY and SMNVEV (reference sequence). V lost 3 bases and J lost 2, with 11 bases in between. CDR3 sequence: CASSFEGLGNQPQHF. CDR3 sequence (DNA): TGTGCCAGCAGTTTCGAGGGTTTAGGCAATCAGCCCCAGCATTTT.

The V call is TRBV18, the J call TRBJ1-1; a possible D gene is TRBD1 (5 bases). The CDR3 runs 13 residues. CDR1 is KGHSH, CDR2 LQKENI, per germline. V was cut by 6 bases and J by 2 bases, with 10 bases left in between. CDR3 sequence reads: CASSSQGNTEAFF. The CDR3 DNA reads TGTGCCAGCTCCTCCCAGGGAAACACTGAAGCTTTCTTT.

The chain couples TRBV18 to TRBJ1-1, with no clear D. Germline V lookup: CDR1 KGHSH, CDR2 LQKENI. The CDR3 is made up of 13 amino acids. V was clipped by 5 bases and J by 1 base, with 8 bases between them. Written as DNA, the CDR3 is TGTGCCAGCTCAGCGGCAGAGAACACTGAAGCTTTCTTT. It encodes CASSAAENTEAFF.

The chain joins TRBV11-2 to TRBJ2-1; D is perhaps TRBD2 (6 bases). Trimming pared 6 bases from V and 0 bases from J, leaving 21 bases between. This CDR3 has 18 amino acids. Per the germline V gene, CDR1 is SGHAT and CDR2 is FQNNGV. The CDR3 DNA sequence: TGTGCCAGCAGGCCCTCAAGCGGGCAATCGAGCTCCTACAATGAGCAGTTCTTC. Its protein product is CASRPSSGQSSSYNEQFF.

The chain employs TRBV6-1 and TRBJ2-3, with 7 bases that match TRBD1. The trim removed 2 bases at V and 1 base at J, leaving 3 bases unmatched. The germline gives CDR1 MNHNS, CDR2 SASEGT. CDR3 length: 15 amino acids. In DNA, the CDR3 is TGTGCCAGCAGTGAACGTGGGACAGGCACAGATACGCAGTATTTT. Protein: CASSERGTGTDTQYF.

The rearrangement joins TRBV7-3 to TRBJ1-1; D is possibly TRBD1 (5 bases). V lost 5 bases, J lost 5 bases, and 9 bases lay in between. CDR3 size: 12 residues. Germline V gene sequence: CDR1 SGHTA, CDR2 FQGTGA. The CDR3 protein is CASSPGGTEAFF. As DNA, the CDR3 is TGTGCCAGCAGCCCGGGGGGAACTGAAGCTTTCTTT.